This T cell receptor (beta chain) was captured by sequencing in a study of vaccination and CD4 T cells after COVID-19 (dated by TCRdb to between 2021 and 2024). About the study as a whole: Convalescent patients had a positive SARS-CoV-2 result on nasal swab PCR, and of these patients, several had mild disease and one had severe disease. Six males and four females were included in the convalescent cohort, with two Hispanic individuals, seven Caucasians, two Asians and one multiracial person represented. Each participant got two doses of either the Pfizer-BioNTech BNT162b2 vaccine (n=8) or the Moderna mRNA-1273 vaccine (n=2). Post-COVID blood samples were collected from convalescent patients a median of around 96 days after diagnosis, with a range of about 30 to 170 days. Post-vaccine blood samples were collected a median of about 69 days after the second vaccine dose, ranging from roughly 13 to 250 days. For stimulating the cultures, overlapping spike peptide pools were used, derived from SARS-CoV-2 as well as from the common cold coronaviruses HCoV-NL63, HCoV-OC43 and HCoV-229E. As controls, cultures received a CEFX viral epitope pool (the positive control), an HIV-1 Nef peptide pool (the negative control), or no peptide at all. The spike-specific CD4+ TCR repertoire was compared before and after mRNA vaccination in over 9 COVID-19 convalescent patients and several infection-naive healthy vaccine recipients. Points the paper makes about the study in general: Among the post-vaccine SARS-CoV-2-reactive clones in convalescent patients, a median approximately 86% showed up only after vaccination, which suggests vaccine-specific priming. Nearly all vaccine-specific clones in convalescent patients (304 of 307) were mono-reactive for SARS-CoV-2 spike rather than cross-reactive with common cold coronaviruses. The median count of SARS-CoV-2-reactive clonotypes went up from approximately 22 after infection to 38 after vaccination, although the change was not significant. The study included relatively few convalescent patients and did not analyze early timepoints after natural infection.

Details on this clonotype: What this receptor recognizes is not known. Base qualities were left out, and no much larger clone turns up one base away.

The library relied on PCR. TCR sequencing of DNA from cultured CD4+ T cells used the Oncomine TCR Beta short-read assay at the Johns Hopkins FTIC core. The QIAamp micro DNA kit was used to extract genomic DNA from the cultured CD4+ T cells. Oncomine TCR Beta libraries made from cultured CD4+ T cells were pooled using unique dual indexes and sequenced on an Illumina iSeq 100. As for the authors' bioinformatics: Non-productive sequences were removed, and CDR3s not starting with C, not ending with F or W, or shorter than 7 amino acids were discarded. Antigen-specific clonotypes were identified using the MANAFEST web application through comparison of peptide-stimulated wells with reference and other culture wells. To be called positive, a clone needed an FDR below 0.05, an odds ratio above 5, and a productive frequency above 0.1% in at least two of three replicate wells. A clonotype counted as cross-reactive if it showed significant expansion both in the SARS-CoV-2 spike wells and in at least one common cold coronavirus spike condition. Using R version 3.6.1, CDR3 homology was evaluated through Levenshtein distances (stringdist) along with unrooted phylogenetic trees (ape). TCRdb trimmed the raw reads at Q25, called clones with MiXCR and kept productive beta chains. Each entry merges the rows of one CDR3 protein and shows their most common DNA and genes. Clone size and V and J calls follow TCRdb, not the original study. The table for this sample lists about 20,000 distinct CDR3 sequences; roughly three fifths of them were counted only once. Jointly, the top ten make up approximately 17% of the sample.

The CDR3 numbers 17 residues from cysteine through phenylalanine. Only the CDR3 portion is preserved as DNA: 51 bases, with reading frame beginning at the first base. V is cut by 3 bases and J by 3 bases, and the space between the germline ends is 21 bases. The germline V gene supplies CDR1 SGHTA and CDR2 FQGNSA. The intended sense of this specimen's treatment or condition label: approximately 9-day PBMC culture with coronavirus spike peptide pools or control peptides (ViraFEST assay). The ViraFEST assay, used in the study, expanded antigen-specific T cells with peptide pools and then identified the expanded clonotypes through TCR sequencing. The positive SARS-CoV-2 PCR tests of the convalescent patients were dated from March to December 2020, before the Alpha, Beta and Delta variants emerged in the United States. Each well held 1.5 million to 2.5 million PBMCs cultured with about 9.8 ug/ml peptide pools in IMDM containing roughly 5% human AB serum and 8 to 10 IU/ml IL-2. Half of the culture medium was replaced with fresh IL-2-containing medium on days 3 and 7. After 10 to 11 days of culture, CD4+ T cells were isolated by negative selection with the EasySep CD4+ T cell isolation kit. Ficoll-Paque Plus gradient centrifugation was used to isolate PBMCs from whole blood, and the isolated PBMCs were then either used fresh or cryopreserved at -140C. Triplicate wells were generally used for each culture condition.

The receptor's source is a human donor who had recovered from COVID-19. Rearrangement joined TRBV7-2 to TRBJ2-7, with TRBD2 perhaps the D gene, on 7 matching bases. The specimen was CD4+ T cells from blood, cultured in vitro. The CDR3 reads CASSLAKGGGERYEQYF. The nucleotides read TGTGCCAGCAGCTTGGCCAAGGGGGGGGGCGAGCGCTACGAGCAGTACTTC.